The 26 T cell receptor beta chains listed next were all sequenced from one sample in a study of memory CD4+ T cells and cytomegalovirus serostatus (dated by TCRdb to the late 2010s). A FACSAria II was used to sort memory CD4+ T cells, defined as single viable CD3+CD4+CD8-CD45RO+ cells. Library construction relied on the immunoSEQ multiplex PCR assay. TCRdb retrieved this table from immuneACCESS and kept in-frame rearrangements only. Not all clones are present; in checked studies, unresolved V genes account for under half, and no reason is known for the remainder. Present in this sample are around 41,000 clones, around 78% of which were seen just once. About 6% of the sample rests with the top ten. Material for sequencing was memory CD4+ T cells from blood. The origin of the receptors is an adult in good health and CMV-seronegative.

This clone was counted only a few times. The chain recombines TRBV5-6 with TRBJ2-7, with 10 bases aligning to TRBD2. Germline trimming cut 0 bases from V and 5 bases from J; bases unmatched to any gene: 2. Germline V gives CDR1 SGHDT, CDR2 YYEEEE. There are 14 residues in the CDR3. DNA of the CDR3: TGTGCCAGCAGCTTGGGGCTAGCGGGAGACGAGCAGTACTTC. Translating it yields CASSLGLAGDEQYF.

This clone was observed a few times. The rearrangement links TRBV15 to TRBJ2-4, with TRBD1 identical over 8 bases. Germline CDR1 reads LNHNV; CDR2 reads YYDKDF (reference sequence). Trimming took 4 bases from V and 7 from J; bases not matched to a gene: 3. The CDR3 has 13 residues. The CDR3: CATSTGTGNIQYF. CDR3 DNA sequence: TGTGCCACCAGCACCGGGACAGGCAACATTCAGTACTTC.

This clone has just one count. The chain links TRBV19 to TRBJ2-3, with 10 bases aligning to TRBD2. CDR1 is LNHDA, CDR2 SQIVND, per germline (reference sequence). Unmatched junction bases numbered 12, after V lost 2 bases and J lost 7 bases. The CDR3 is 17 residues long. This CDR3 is CASSITLSSGSANTQYF. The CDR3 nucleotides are TGTGCCAGTAGTATAACCCTCTCTAGCGGGAGTGCAAATACGCAGTATTTT.

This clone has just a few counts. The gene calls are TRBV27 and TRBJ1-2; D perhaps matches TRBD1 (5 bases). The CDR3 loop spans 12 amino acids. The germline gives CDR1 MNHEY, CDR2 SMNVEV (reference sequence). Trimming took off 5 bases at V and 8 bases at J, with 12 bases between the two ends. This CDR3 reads CASSRSGIGYTF. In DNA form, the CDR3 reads TGTGCCAGCAGTCGTTCAGGGATCGGCTACACCTTC.

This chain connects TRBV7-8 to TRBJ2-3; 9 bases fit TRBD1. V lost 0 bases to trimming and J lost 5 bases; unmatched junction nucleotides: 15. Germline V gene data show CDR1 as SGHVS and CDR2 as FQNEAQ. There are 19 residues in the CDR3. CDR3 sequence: CASSLATGWRDREGDTQYF. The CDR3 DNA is TGTGCCAGCAGCTTAGCGACGGGATGGAGGGACAGGGAAGGAGATACGCAGTATTTT. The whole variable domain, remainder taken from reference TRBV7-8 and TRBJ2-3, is GAGVSQSPRYKVAKRGQDVALRCDPISGHVSLFWYQQALGQGPEFLTYFQNEAQLDKSGLPSDRFFAERPEGSVSTLKIQRTQQEDSAVYLCASSLATGWRDREGDTQYFGPGTRLTVL.

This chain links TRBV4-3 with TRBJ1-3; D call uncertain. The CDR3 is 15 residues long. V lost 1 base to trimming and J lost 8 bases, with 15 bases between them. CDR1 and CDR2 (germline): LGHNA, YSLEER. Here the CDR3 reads CASSQGNRGRDTIYF. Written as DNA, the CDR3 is TGCGCCAGCAGCCAAGGGAACCGAGGTCGGGACACCATATATTTT.

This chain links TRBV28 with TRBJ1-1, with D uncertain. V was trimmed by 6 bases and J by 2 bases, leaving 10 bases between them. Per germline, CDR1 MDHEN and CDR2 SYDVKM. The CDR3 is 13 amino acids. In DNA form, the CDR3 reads TGTGCCAGCAGCCCACTGGTAAACACTGAAGCTTTCTTT. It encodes CASSPLVNTEAFF.

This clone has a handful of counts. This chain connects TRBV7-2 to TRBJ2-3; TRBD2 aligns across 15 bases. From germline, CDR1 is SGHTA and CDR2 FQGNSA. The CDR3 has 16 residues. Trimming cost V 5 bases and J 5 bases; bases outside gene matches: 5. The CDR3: CASSLRTSGRVDTQYF. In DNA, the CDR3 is TGTGCCAGCAGCCTCAGGACTAGCGGGAGGGTAGATACGCAGTATTTT. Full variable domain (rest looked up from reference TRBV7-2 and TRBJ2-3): GAGVSQSPSNKVTEKGKDVELRCDPISGHTALYWYRQSLGQGLEFLIYFQGNSAPDKSGLPSDRFSAERTGGSVSTLTIQRTQQEDSAVYLCASSLRTSGRVDTQYFGPGTRLTVL.

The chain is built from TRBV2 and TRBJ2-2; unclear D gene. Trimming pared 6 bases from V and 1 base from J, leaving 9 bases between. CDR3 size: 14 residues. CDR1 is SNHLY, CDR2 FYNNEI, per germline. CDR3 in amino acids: CASRPSENTGELFF. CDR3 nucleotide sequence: TGTGCCAGCAGACCGAGCGAGAACACCGGGGAGCTGTTTTTT.

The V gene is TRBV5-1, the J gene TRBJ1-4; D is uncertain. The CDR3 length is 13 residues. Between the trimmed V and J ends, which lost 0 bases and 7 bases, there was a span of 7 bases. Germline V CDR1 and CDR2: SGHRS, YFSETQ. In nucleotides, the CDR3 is TGCGCCAGCAGCTTGGGGGTTGGTGAAAAACTGTTTTTT. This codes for CASSLGVGEKLFF.

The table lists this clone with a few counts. The CDR3 DNA sequence: TGTGCCAGCAGCCTTGGACAGCAGCCCCAGCATTTT. Amino acid sequence: CASSLGQQPQHF. This chain uses TRBV7-9 with TRBJ1-5; tentative D call: TRBD1 (6 bases). Germline V gives CDR1 SEHNR, CDR2 FQNEAQ (reference sequence). Trimming took 5 bases from V and 7 from J, leaving 9 bases between them. This CDR3 comprises 12 residues.

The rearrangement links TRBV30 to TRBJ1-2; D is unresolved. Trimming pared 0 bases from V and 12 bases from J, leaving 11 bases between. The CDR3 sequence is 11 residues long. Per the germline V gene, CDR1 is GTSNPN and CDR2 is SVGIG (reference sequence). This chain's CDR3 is CAWSVLYSHTF. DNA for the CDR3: TGTGCCTGGAGTGTATTGTACAGCCACACCTTC.

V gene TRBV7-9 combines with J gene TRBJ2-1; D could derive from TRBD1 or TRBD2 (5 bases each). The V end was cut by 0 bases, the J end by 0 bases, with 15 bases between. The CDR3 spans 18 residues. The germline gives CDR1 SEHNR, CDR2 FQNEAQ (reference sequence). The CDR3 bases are TGTGCCAGCAGCTTAGCGCTCGGGGCTCCCCTCTCCTACAATGAGCAGTTCTTC. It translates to CASSLALGAPLSYNEQFF. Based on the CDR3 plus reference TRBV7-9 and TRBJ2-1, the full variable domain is DTGVSQNPRHKITKRGQNVTFRCDPISEHNRLYWYRQTLGQGPEFLTYFQNEAQLEKSRLLSDRFSAERPKGSFSTLEIQRTEQGDSAMYLCASSLALGAPLSYNEQFFGPGTRLTVL.

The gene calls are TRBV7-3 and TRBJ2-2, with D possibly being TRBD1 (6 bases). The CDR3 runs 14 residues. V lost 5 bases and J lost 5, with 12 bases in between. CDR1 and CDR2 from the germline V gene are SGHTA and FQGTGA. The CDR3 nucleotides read TGTGCCAGCAGCCGATTCAGGGGAACCGGGGAGCTGTTTTTT. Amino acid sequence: CASSRFRGTGELFF. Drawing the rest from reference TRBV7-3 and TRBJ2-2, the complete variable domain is GAGVSQTPSNKVTEKGKYVELRCDPISGHTALYWYRQSLGQGPEFLIYFQGTGAADDSGLPNDRFFAVRPEGSVSTLKIQRTERGDSAVYLCASSRFRGTGELFFGEGSRLTVL.

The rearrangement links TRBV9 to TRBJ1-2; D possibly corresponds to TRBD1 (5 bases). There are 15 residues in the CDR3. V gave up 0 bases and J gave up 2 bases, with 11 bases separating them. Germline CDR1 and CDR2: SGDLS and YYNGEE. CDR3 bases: TGTGCCAGCAGCGTAGCCCCGGGGGAGAACTATGGCTACACCTTC. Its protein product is CASSVAPGENYGYTF.

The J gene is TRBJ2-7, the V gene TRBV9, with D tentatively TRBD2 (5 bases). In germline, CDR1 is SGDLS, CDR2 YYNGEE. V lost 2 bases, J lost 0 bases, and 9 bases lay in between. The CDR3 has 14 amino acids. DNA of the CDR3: TGTGCCAGCAGCGTCAGCGGCACCTCCTACGAGCAGTACTTC. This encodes CASSVSGTSYEQYF.

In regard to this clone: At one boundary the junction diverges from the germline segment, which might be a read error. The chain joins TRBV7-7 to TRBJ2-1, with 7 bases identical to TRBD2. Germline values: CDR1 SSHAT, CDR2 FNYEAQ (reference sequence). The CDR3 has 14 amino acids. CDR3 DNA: TGTGCTAGCAGCTTAGCGGGTCCGTACAATGAGCAGTTCTTC. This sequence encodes CASSLAGPYNEQFF.

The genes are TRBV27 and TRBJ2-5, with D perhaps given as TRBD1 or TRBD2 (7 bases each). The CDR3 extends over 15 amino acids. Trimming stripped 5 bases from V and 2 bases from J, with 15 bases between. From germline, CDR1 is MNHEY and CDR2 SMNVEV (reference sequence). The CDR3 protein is CASSPGGRGQETQYF. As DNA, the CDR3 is TGTGCCAGCAGTCCAGGGGGGAGGGGGCAAGAGACCCAGTACTTC.

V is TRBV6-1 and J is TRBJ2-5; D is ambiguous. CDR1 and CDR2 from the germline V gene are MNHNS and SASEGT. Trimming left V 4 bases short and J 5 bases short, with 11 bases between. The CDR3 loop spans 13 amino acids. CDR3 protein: CASSAFSRETQYF. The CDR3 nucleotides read TGTGCCAGCAGTGCCTTCTCGCGGGAGACCCAGTACTTC.

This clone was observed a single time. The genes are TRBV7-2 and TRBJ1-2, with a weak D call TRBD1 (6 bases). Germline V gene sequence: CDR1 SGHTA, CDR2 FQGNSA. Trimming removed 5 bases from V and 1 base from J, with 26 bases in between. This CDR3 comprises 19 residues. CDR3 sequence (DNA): TGTGCCAGCAGCATTACAGGGTCGTCTTACCATCGAAATAACTATGGCTACACCTTC. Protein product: CASSITGSSYHRNNYGYTF.

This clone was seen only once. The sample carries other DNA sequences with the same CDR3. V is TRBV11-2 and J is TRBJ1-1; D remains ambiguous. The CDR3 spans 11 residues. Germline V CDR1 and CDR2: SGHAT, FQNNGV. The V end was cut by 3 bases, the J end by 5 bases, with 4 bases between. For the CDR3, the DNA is TGTGCCAGCAGCTTGAGAACTGAAGCTTTCTTT. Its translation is CASSLRTEAFF.

The CDR3 is CASSFSSSVDTQYF. The DNA of the CDR3 is TGTGCCAGCAGCTTTTCATCCAGCGTAGATACGCAGTATTTT. The V gene is TRBV5-8, the J gene TRBJ2-3, with D hard to call. Deletions cut 2 bases from V and 5 bases from J, with 12 bases between. Germline V gene lookup returns CDR1 SGHTS and CDR2 YDEGEE. The CDR3 is 14 residues long.

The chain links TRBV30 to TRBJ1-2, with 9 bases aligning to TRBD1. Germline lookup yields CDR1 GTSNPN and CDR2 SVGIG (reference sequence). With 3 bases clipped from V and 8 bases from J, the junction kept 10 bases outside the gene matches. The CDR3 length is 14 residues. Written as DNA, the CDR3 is TGTGCCTGGAGCACAGGGGGCTTGGGATGGGGCTACACCTTC. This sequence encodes CAWSTGGLGWGYTF.

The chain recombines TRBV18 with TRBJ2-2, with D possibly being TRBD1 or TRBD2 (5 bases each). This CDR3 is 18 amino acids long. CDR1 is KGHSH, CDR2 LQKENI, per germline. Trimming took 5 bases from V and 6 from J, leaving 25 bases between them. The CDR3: CASSSTQVARMGAGELFF. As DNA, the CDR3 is TGTGCCAGCTCATCCACTCAAGTTGCCAGAATGGGGGCCGGGGAGCTGTTTTTT.

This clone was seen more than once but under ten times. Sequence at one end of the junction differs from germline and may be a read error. For the CDR3, the DNA is TGTGCCAGCAGCACGGGACAGGGGGCGCCTCCCCATTTT. Protein product: CASSTGQGAPPHF. The chain employs TRBV7-6 and TRBJ1-3; 12 nucleotides line up with TRBD1. CDR3 size: 13 residues. CDR1 SGHVS and CDR2 FNYEAQ come from the germline V gene.

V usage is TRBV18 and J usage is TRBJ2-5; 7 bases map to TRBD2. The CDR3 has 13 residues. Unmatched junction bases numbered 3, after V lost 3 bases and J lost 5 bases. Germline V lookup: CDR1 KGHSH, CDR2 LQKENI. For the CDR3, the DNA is TGTGCCAGCTCACCCGGGACTAAGGAGACCCAGTACTTC. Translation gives CASSPGTKETQYF.